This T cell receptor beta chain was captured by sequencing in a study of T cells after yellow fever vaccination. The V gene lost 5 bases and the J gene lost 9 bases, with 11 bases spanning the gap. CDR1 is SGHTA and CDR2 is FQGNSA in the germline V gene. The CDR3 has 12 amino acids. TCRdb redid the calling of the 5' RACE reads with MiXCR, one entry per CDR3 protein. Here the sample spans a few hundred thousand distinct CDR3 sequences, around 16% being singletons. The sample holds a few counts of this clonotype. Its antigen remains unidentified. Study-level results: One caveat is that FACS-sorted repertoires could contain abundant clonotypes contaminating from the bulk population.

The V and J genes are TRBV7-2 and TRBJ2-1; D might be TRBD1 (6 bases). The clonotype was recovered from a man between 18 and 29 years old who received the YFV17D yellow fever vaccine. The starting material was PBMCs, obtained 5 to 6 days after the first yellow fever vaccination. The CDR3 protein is CASSPFRGEQFF. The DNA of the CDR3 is TGTGCCAGCAGCCCATTCAGGGGTGAGCAGTTCTTC.